This passage covers 26 T cell receptor beta chains from one sample sequenced in a study of blood T cells in healthy people across ages. Next came a second PCR, run for about 7 to 12 cycles, which used a sample-barcoded 5' primer along with a J-beta primer mix. From the 5' RACE reads, TCRdb called clonotypes with MiXCR, one entry per CDR3 protein. The data hold 1.5 million to 2 million distinct CDR3 sequences, with approximately 39% observed a single time. The material sequenced was blood. The source is a human donor in good health.

The CDR3 is CASSQVFSGLGGWTQYF. CDR3 in DNA: TGCGCCAGCAGCCAAGTGTTTTCTGGGCTAGGCGGATGGACCCAGTACTTC. The genes are TRBV4-3 and TRBJ2-5; D unclear. CDR3 length equals 17 residues. Germline V gene sequence: CDR1 LGHNA, CDR2 YSLEER. The V and J ends lost 1 base and 7 bases respectively, with 22 bases between them.

This chain connects TRBV20-1 to TRBJ1-5, with D maybe TRBD1 (6 bases). V lost 3 bases, J lost 3 bases, and 9 bases lay in between. CDR3 length equals 13 residues. CDR1 and CDR2 from the germline V gene are DFQATT and SNEGSKA (reference sequence). CDR3: CSASWGHNQPQHF. The CDR3 DNA follows: TGCAGTGCTAGTTGGGGACACAATCAGCCCCAGCATTTT.

This clonotype was observed a few times. The chain has TRBV6-1 and TRBJ1-6; 8 nucleotides match TRBD1. The V and J ends lost 5 bases and 8 bases, in that order; junction bases with no gene match: 5. This CDR3 contains 14 residues. In germline, CDR1 is MNHNS, CDR2 SASEGT. In DNA, the CDR3 is TGTGCCAGCAGTCCTAGGACAGGGCATTCACCCCTCCACTTT. This gives the protein CASSPRTGHSPLHF.

This clonotype occurred a few times. The genes are TRBV12-3 or TRBV12-4 and TRBJ1-2, with D uncertain. Trimming shortened V by 1 base and J by 8 bases, and 14 bases separated the two germline ends. The CDR3 is 14 amino acids. CDR3: CASSLVGGYAGYTF. The CDR3 DNA is TGTGCCAGCAGTTTAGTTGGAGGGTATGCGGGCTACACCTTC.

This chain connects TRBV6-1 to TRBJ2-7; D remains unclear. Trimming removed 4 bases from V and 3 bases from J, with 13 bases in between. Germline loops: CDR1 MNHNS, CDR2 SASEGT. This CDR3 region has 14 residues. Here the CDR3 reads CASSAESSVYEQYF. The DNA of the CDR3 is TGTGCCAGCAGTGCGGAAAGCTCTGTCTACGAGCAGTACTTC.

V gene TRBV16 combines with J gene TRBJ1-2, with 7 bases identical to TRBD1. The V gene end was trimmed by 2 bases and the J gene end by 2 bases; junction bases not matched to a gene: 8. The CDR3 is 16 residues long. Germline V CDR1 and CDR2: KGHSY, FQNENV. The CDR3 DNA reads as TGTGCCAGCAGCCAAGAGGGGGCTAGGTCCAACTATGGCTACACCTTC. Its translation: CASSQEGARSNYGYTF.

The V gene is TRBV4-1, the J gene TRBJ1-2; D gene uncertain. Germline values: CDR1 MGHRA, CDR2 YSYEKL. Trimming took off 2 bases at V and 2 bases at J, with 9 bases between the two ends. CDR3 length equals 14 residues. The CDR3 spells CASSQPTKNYGYTF. The CDR3 DNA reads as TGCGCCAGCAGCCAACCTACAAAAAACTATGGCTACACCTTC.

This chain links TRBV7-2 with TRBJ1-2; no reliable D call. The V end lost 1 base, the J end lost 2 bases, and 11 bases lay between the germline ends. Per germline, CDR1 SGHTA and CDR2 FQGNSA. There are 15 residues in the CDR3. This CDR3 reads CASSLGGGPNYGYTF. DNA of the CDR3: TGTGCCAGCAGCTTAGGCGGCGGACCAAACTATGGCTACACCTTC.

This clonotype was detected only a few times. CDR3 amino acids: CSVAGPNNQPQHF. DNA for the CDR3: TGCAGCGTTGCAGGACCCAACAATCAGCCCCAGCATTTT. J is TRBJ1-5 and V is TRBV29-1, with D hard to call. This CDR3 has 13 residues. The germline V gene encodes CDR1 SQVTM and CDR2 ANQGSEA. V was shortened by 4 bases and J by 3 bases, with 10 bases between the two germline ends.

This sequence joins TRBV3-1 and TRBJ1-5; 7 bases map to TRBD1. The CDR3 sequence is 15 residues long. V was pared by 3 bases and J by 5 bases, with 7 bases of the junction left unmatched. Germline CDR1 reads LGHDT; CDR2 reads YNNKEL (reference sequence). The CDR3 region is CASSQIGGADQPQHF. The CDR3 DNA follows: TGTGCCAGCAGCCAGATAGGGGGCGCGGATCAGCCCCAGCATTTT.

This chain uses TRBV5-4 with TRBJ1-2; TRBD1 matches at 10 bases. Germline values: CDR1 SGHNT, CDR2 YYREEE (reference sequence). CDR3 length: 16 residues. V was pared by 2 bases and J by 8 bases, with 12 bases of the junction left unmatched. The CDR3 DNA follows: TGTGCCAGCAGCTTCCGACAGGGGGCTTCCTCTAGAGGCTACACCTTC. Translation gives CASSFRQGASSRGYTF.

V usage is TRBV30 and J usage is TRBJ1-1, with D hard to call. The CDR3 sequence is 12 residues long. Trimming left V 3 bases short and J 3 bases short, with 8 bases between. Germline lookup yields CDR1 GTSNPN and CDR2 SVGIG (reference sequence). CDR3 region: CAWRDEYTEAFF. In DNA form, the CDR3 reads TGTGCCTGGAGGGACGAGTACACTGAAGCTTTCTTT.

The table lists this clonotype with a few counts. V gene TRBV20-1 combines with J gene TRBJ1-5; D is unclear. Trimming removed 0 bases from V and 3 bases from J, with 6 bases in between. CDR1 and CDR2 (germline): DFQATT, SNEGSKA (reference sequence). This CDR3 is built from 13 residues. Here the CDR3 reads CSARETDNQPQHF. The CDR3 coding sequence is TGCAGTGCTAGAGAGACCGACAATCAGCCCCAGCATTTT.

Only a few counts were recorded for this clonotype. The V and J genes are TRBV12-3 or TRBV12-4 and TRBJ2-5, with 7 bases that match TRBD2. The CDR3 is made up of 15 amino acids. Trimming at V came to 3 bases and at J to 5 bases, leaving 9 bases not matched to a gene. CDR3 DNA: TGTGCCAGCAGTTTCGGGCCGGGACTAACGGAGACCCAGTACTTC. This translates into CASSFGPGLTETQYF.

Here the CDR3 reads CSVERVGTEAFF. CDR3 bases: TGCAGCGTTGAAAGGGTTGGCACTGAAGCTTTCTTT. This rearrangement joins TRBV29-1 to TRBJ1-1; D remains unclear. The CDR3 has 12 residues. Germline V gene sequence: CDR1 SQVTM, CDR2 ANQGSEA. The V gene lost 2 bases and the J gene lost 4 bases, with 8 bases spanning the gap.

The chain has TRBV20-1 and TRBJ1-2, with 7 bases that match TRBD1. J lost 5 bases, V lost 0 bases, and 6 bases had no gene match. CDR3 length: 14 amino acids. CDR1 is DFQATT and CDR2 is SNEGSKA in the germline V gene (reference sequence). The CDR3 bases are TGCAGTGCTAGAGATCCCGGCAGGGGGTATGGCTACACCTTC. Translation gives CSARDPGRGYGYTF.

This clonotype has just a few counts. The gene calls are TRBV19 and TRBJ2-7, with D maybe TRBD1 (5 bases). The V and J ends lost 4 bases and 5 bases respectively, with 12 bases between them. This CDR3 has 13 residues. The germline V gene has CDR1 LNHDA and CDR2 SQIVND (reference sequence). CDR3 protein: CASSKDRFNEQYF. The CDR3 nucleotides are TGTGCCAGTAGTAAAGACAGATTCAACGAGCAGTACTTC.

V and J are TRBV20-1 and TRBJ1-1; D may be TRBD1 (6 bases). There are 14 residues in the CDR3. Between the trimmed V and J ends, which lost 3 bases and 5 bases, there was a span of 16 bases. Germline V gene sequence: CDR1 DFQATT, CDR2 SNEGSKA (reference sequence). In DNA, the CDR3 is TGCAGTGCTAGTAACAGGGTCCTGAGGACTGAAGCTTTCTTT. Its translation is CSASNRVLRTEAFF.

The chain recombines TRBV28 with TRBJ2-7; 7 bases fit TRBD1. Germline CDR1 MDHEN, CDR2 SYDVKM. Unmatched junction bases numbered 9, after V lost 7 bases and J lost 0 bases. CDR3 length: 15 residues. CDR3 amino acids: CASTNRGFISYEQYF. DNA of the CDR3: TGTGCCAGCACCAACAGGGGATTCATCTCCTACGAGCAGTACTTC.

V is TRBV10-3 and J is TRBJ2-7, with 8 bases that match TRBD1. Losses at the gene ends were 2 bases for V and 2 bases for J; bases not matched to a gene: 11. This CDR3 region has 17 residues. In germline, CDR1 is ENHRY, CDR2 SYGVKD. This CDR3 is CAISEPGGQGGAYEQYF. The CDR3 DNA reads as TGTGCCATCAGTGAGCCTGGAGGACAGGGTGGTGCCTACGAGCAGTACTTC.

Of note for this clonotype: One end of the junction fails to match germline, which may point to a read error. V usage is TRBV7-2 and J usage is TRBJ1-6; tentative D call: TRBD1 (5 bases). The CDR3 contains 14 residues. The V gene's germline CDR1 is SGHTA and CDR2 FQGNSA. CDR3 protein: CVSSPRGPNSPLHF. The DNA of the CDR3 is TGTGTCAGCAGCCCCCGGGGACCTAATTCACCCCTCCACTTT.

This clonotype occurred once. The CDR3 loop is CASSEHGGGPLSYEQYF. CDR3 DNA: TGTGCCAGCAGTGAACACGGCGGGGGGCCCCTATCCTACGAGCAGTACTTC. The chain uses TRBV2 and TRBJ2-7; 8 bases match TRBD2. Trimming took 2 bases from V and 1 from J; bases not matched to a gene: 10. Germline V gene data show CDR1 as SNHLY and CDR2 as FYNNEI. The CDR3 extends over 17 amino acids.

The chain joins TRBV7-2 to TRBJ2-7; 7 bases match TRBD1. Trimming at V came to 2 bases and at J to 6 bases, leaving 7 bases not matched to a gene. Per the germline V gene, CDR1 is SGHTA and CDR2 is FQGNSA. The CDR3 is 14 residues long. CDR3 amino acids: CASSLLLDRSEQYF. Written as DNA, the CDR3 is TGTGCCAGCAGCTTATTACTGGACAGGAGCGAGCAGTACTTC.

This clonotype showed up just a few times. The rearrangement uses TRBV5-5 and TRBJ1-2; weak D call: TRBD1 (5 bases). The V and J ends lost 5 bases and 7 bases respectively, with 12 bases between them. This CDR3 is built from 12 residues. Germline values: CDR1 SGHKS, CDR2 YYEKEE (reference sequence). CDR3 sequence (DNA): TGTGCCAGCAGTCGGGGACTAAGTGGCTACACCTTC. Its protein product is CASSRGLSGYTF.

This clonotype was counted once. A junction boundary mismatches the germline segment, possibly from a read error. The rearrangement links TRBV10-3 to TRBJ2-5, with TRBD2 matching over 11 bases. CDR1 is ENHRY, CDR2 SYGVKD, per germline. The CDR3 spans 15 residues. The CDR3 sequence: CAISPSGGPQETQDF. The CDR3 region has the DNA TGTGCCATCAGCCCTAGCGGGGGGCCCCAAGAGACCCAGGACTTC.

About this clonotype itself: Relative to the germline gene, one junction end is altered; a read error may explain this. V usage is TRBV4-1 and J usage is TRBJ2-4, with 9 bases fitting TRBD1. Gene TRBJ2-5 matches the end of the DNA better, so the J call may be wrong. Germline CDR1 MGHRA, CDR2 YSYEKL. The CDR3 is 14 residues long. The CDR3 spells CVSSPGQGWETQYF. The CDR3 nucleotides read TGCGTCAGCAGCCCTGGACAGGGGTGGGAGACCCAGTACTTC.